This T cell receptor (beta chain) was captured by sequencing in a study of blood T cell repertoires in COVID-19. V lost 7 bases and J 4 bases, leaving 13 bases between the germline ends. Germline V gene lookup returns CDR1 MNHEY and CDR2 SVGAGI. The CDR3 contains 13 residues. This clone showed up just once. Enrollees, about 18 to 89 years old, lived in 20 to 25 US areas. How the authors handled the data: Amplification with reference gene primers provided the estimates of nucleated cell counts. Generated by immunoSEQ multiplex PCR, the TCRdb table keeps only in-frame clones and is missing some. The DNA gave D and trimming, while V, J and clone size come from that table. There are roughly 260,000 clones in the sample; over 80% occur only once, and approximately 2% lies in the top ten.

The sequenced sample consisted of PBMCs or T cells enriched from blood (not recorded which). The receptor's source is a woman younger than 35 who had recovered from COVID-19. The J gene is TRBJ1-1, the V gene TRBV6-5; perhaps TRBD1 as D (5 bases). CDR3: CASIGGWGTEAFF. For the CDR3, the DNA is TGTGCCAGCATCGGGGGTTGGGGCACTGAAGCTTTCTTT.